This T cell receptor beta chain was found in a study of T cell responses to AZD1222 COVID-19 vaccine. The V gene's germline CDR1 is SEHNR and CDR2 FQNEAQ (reference sequence). V was clipped by 4 bases and J by 0 bases; unmatched bases: 6. The CDR3 has 15 amino acids. As concerns this clone: Its target is not known.

TCRdb's table, derived via immunoSEQ multiplex PCR, lists solely in-frame clones and lacks some. The table lists about 100,000 clones, about 94% of them singletons. Study results and limitations: The donor group comprised mostly white British people and more females; the analysis possibly underestimated clonal diversity. Repertoire sampling occurred only after the peak T cell response.

Material: peripheral blood, obtained on day 0 of AZD1222 vaccination. The source of this sequence is an adult in good health. V is TRBV7-9 and J is TRBJ2-7; 7 bases fit TRBD1. CDR3 loop: CASSSGQVISYEQYF. As DNA, the CDR3 is TGTGCCAGCAGCTCCGGACAGGTCATCTCCTACGAGCAGTACTTC.